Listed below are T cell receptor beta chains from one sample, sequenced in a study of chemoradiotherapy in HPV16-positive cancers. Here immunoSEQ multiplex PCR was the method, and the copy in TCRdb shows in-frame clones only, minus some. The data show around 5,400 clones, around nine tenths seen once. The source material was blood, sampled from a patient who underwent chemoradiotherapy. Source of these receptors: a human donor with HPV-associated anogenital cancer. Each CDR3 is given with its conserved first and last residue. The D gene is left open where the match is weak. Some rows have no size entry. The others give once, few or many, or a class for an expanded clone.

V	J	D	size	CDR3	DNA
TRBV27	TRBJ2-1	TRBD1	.	CASSFGGTGPERTYNEQFF	TGTGCCAGCAGTTTTGGAGGGACAGGGCCCGAGAGGACCTACAATGAGCAGTTCTTC
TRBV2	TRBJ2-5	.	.	CASSEASGAQETQYF	TGTGCCAGCAGTGAAGCTTCCGGGGCACAAGAGACCCAGTACTTC
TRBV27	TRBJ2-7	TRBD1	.	CASSQTGTGVRPYEQYF	TGTGCCAGCAGTCAAACCGGGACAGGAGTTCGTCCCTACGAGCAGTACTTC
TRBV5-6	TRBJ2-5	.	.	CASSLGDRVPIGGETQYF	TGTGCCAGCAGCTTGGGAGACAGGGTCCCCATAGGGGGGGAGACCCAGTACTTC
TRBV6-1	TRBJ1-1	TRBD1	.	CASTTDRAVNTEAFF	TGTGCCAGCACTACGGACAGGGCAGTGAACACTGAAGCTTTCTTT
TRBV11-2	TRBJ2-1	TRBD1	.	CASSLEGRDRVINEQFF	TGTGCCAGCAGCTTAGAGGGCCGGGACAGGGTAATCAATGAGCAGTTCTTC
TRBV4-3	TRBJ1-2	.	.	CASSQVPGLNYGYTF	TGCGCCAGCAGCCAAGTTCCAGGACTGAACTATGGCTACACCTTC
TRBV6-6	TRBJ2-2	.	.	CATTGRGAGELFF	TGTGCCACAACAGGGAGAGGGGCCGGGGAGCTGTTTTTT
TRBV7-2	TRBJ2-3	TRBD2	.	CASTKAGRVADTQYF	TGTGCCAGCACCAAAGCGGGGAGGGTGGCAGATACGCAGTATTTT
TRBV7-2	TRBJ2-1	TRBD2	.	CASSLAGTSGREQFF	TGTGCCAGCAGCTTAGCGGGGACTAGCGGGCGTGAGCAGTTCTTC
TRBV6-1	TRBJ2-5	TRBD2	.	CASSDALAGGQETQYF	TGTGCCAGCAGTGATGCCCTAGCGGGGGGGCAAGAGACCCAGTACTTC
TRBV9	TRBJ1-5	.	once	CASSVGGETWPQHF	TGTGCCAGCAGCGTCGGGGGCGAGACATGGCCCCAGCATTTT
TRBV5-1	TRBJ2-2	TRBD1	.	CASSDRGGTGELFF	TGCGCCAGCAGCGACAGGGGTGGAACCGGGGAGCTGTTTTTT
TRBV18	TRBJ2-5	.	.	CASSPPNSQETQYF	TGTGCCAGCTCACCCCCGAACAGCCAAGAGACCCAGTACTTC
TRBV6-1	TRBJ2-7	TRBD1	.	CASSWDRGREQYF	TGTGCCAGCAGCTGGGACAGGGGGCGGGAGCAGTACTTC
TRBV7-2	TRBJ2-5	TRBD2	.	CASTPSSGRAGEQYF	TGTGCTTCTACGCCATCTAGCGGGAGGGCGGGAGAGCAGTACTTC
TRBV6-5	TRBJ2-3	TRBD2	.	CASSRSGRDTQYF	TGTGCCAGTTCGAGGAGCGGGAGGGATACGCAGTATTTT
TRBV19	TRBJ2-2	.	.	CASSTGPRGNTGELFF	TGTGCCAGTAGTACAGGACCTCGGGGGAACACCGGGGAGCTGTTTTTT
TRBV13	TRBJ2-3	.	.	CASEGGGATDTQYF	TGTGCCAGCGAAGGTGGGGGGGCGACAGATACGCAGTATTTT
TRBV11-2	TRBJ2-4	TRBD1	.	CASRSPGQGSKNIQYF	TGTGCCAGCAGGTCCCCGGGACAGGGGTCCAAAAACATTCAGTACTTC
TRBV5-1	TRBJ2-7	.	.	CASSPPGTTYEQYF	TGCGCCAGCAGCCCCCCCGGGACCACTTACGAGCAGTACTTC
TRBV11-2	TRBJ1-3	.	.	CASSLDEGFTSGNTIYF	TGTGCCAGCAGCTTAGATGAGGGTTTTACCTCTGGAAACACCATATATTTT
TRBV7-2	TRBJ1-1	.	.	CASSLAPTQNTEAFF	TGTGCCAGCAGCTTAGCTCCAACCCAGAACACTGAAGCTTTCTTT
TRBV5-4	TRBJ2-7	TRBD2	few	CASRHGAGESYEQYF	TGTGCCAGCAGGCATGGAGCGGGAGAGTCCTACGAGCAGTACTTC
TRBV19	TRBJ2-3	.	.	CASSGGAGEQYF	TGTGCCAGTAGTGGGGGGGCAGGAGAGCAGTATTTT
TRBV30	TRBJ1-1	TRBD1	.	CAWTVDRDTEAFF	TGTGCCTGGACAGTGGACAGGGACACTGAAGCTTTCTTT
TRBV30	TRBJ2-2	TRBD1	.	CAWSVGPGGITGELFF	TGTGCCTGGAGTGTAGGGCCAGGGGGCATCACCGGGGAGCTGTTTTTT
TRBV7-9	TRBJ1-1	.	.	CASSLEARDTEAFF	TGTGCCAGCAGCTTAGAGGCCAGGGACACTGAAGCTTTCTTT
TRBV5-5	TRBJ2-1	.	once	CASSLAPGAQKDEQFF	TGTGCCAGCAGCTTGGCCCCCGGGGCCCAGAAGGATGAGCAGTTCTTC
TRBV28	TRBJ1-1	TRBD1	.	CASRSGTANTEAFF	TGTGCCAGCCGCTCCGGGACAGCGAACACTGAAGCTTTCTTT
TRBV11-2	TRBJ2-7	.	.	CASSRLGSYEQYF	TGTGCCAGCAGCCGACTGGGCTCCTACGAGCAGTACTTC
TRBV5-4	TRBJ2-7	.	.	CASTPRGDSLSYEQYF	TGTGCCAGCACCCCTCGGGGGGACAGCCTCTCCTACGAGCAGTACTTC
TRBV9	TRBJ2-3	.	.	CASSVVGTDTQYF	TGTGCCAGCAGCGTAGTGGGAACAGATACGCAGTATTTT
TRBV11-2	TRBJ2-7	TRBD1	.	CASSVTQGWEQYF	TGTGCCAGCAGCGTTACACAGGGGTGGGAGCAGTACTTC
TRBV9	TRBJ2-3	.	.	CASSVITDSSTDTQYF	TGTGCCAGCAGCGTAATAACTGACTCTAGCACAGATACGCAGTATTTT
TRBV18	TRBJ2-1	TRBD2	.	CASSPPGLAGRSSYNEQFF	TGTGCCAGCTCACCGCCGGGACTAGCGGGTAGGAGCTCCTACAATGAGCAGTTCTTC
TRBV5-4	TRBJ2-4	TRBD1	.	CASSSGQGNIQYF	TGTGCCAGCAGCTCAGGACAGGGAAACATTCAGTACTTC
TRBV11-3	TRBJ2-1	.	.	CASSLGPNPENEQFF	TGTGCCAGCAGCTTGGGCCCGAACCCTGAAAATGAGCAGTTCTTC
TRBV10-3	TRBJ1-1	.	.	CAIRGGSLPTEAFF	TGTGCCATCAGGGGGGGGAGTTTACCCACTGAAGCTTTCTTT
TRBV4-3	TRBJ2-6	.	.	CASSQDSHSGANVLTF	TGCGCCAGCAGCCAGGACTCGCACTCTGGGGCCAACGTCCTGACTTTC
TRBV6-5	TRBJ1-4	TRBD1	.	CASRTGGEKLFF	TGTGCCAGCAGGACAGGGGGGGAAAAACTGTTTTTT
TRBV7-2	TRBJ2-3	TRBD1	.	CASSISTGQGMLDTQYF	TGTGCCAGCAGCATCAGCACGGGACAGGGCATGCTAGATACGCAGTATTTT
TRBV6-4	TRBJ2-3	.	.	CASSDDKGGVDTQYF	TGTGCCAGCAGTGATGATAAGGGGGGTGTAGATACGCAGTATTTT
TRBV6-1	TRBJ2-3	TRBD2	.	CASRIAGALTDTQYF	TGTGCCAGCAGGATAGCGGGGGCTCTCACAGATACGCAGTATTTT
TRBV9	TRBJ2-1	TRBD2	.	CASSVTSRKADEQFF	TGTGCCAGCAGCGTGACTAGCAGGAAGGCGGATGAGCAGTTCTTC
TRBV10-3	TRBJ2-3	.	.	CAISESLDADTQYF	TGTGCCATCAGTGAGTCACTAGATGCAGATACGCAGTATTTT